This T cell receptor beta chain was captured in a study of identical twins. This CDR3 has 11 amino acids. Trimming shortened V by 8 bases and J by 7 bases, and 11 bases separated the two germline ends. Study results and limitations: Shared out-of-frame alpha sequences (those common to twins) showed excess low generation probability. Modeled out-of-frame TCR alpha sharing in monozygotic twins fell below observed levels.

Template switching added a universal primer binding site, and final cDNA carried unique molecular identifiers. MiXCR was run by TCRdb on the 5' RACE reads, yielding one entry per CDR3 protein. This table has 510,000 or so distinct CDR3 sequences, 13% to 15% appearing once. Donors uniformly comprised healthy Caucasians. This clonotype was detected many times. Its specificity is not known. Another study also made use of these data, one on yellow fever vaccine responses in identical twins.

Sample: CD4+ T cells sorted from blood. The chain joins TRBV12-3 or TRBV12-4 to TRBJ1-2; D is unclear. The source is a woman between 18 and 30 years old in good health. In nucleotides, the CDR3 is TGTGCCAGCGGCGACGGACGTGGCTACACCTTC. It translates to CASGDGRGYTF.